Below are 9 T cell receptor beta chains sequenced from a single sample in a study of cytomegalovirus exposure and HLA in healthy donors. PCR used 60 Vbeta primers and 13 Jbeta primers. Some clones are missing from TCRdb's copy, which holds only in-frame ones; the method was immunoSEQ multiplex PCR. The sample carries about 110,000 clones, 74% recorded once. The sequencing sample was made of PBMCs. The receptor set was obtained from a man aged 50-59 years in good health and CMV-seropositive.

The chain has TRBV14 and TRBJ2-3; tentatively, D is TRBD2 (7 bases). Looked up from germline, CDR1 is SGHDN and CDR2 is FVKESK. The CDR3 consists of 16 residues. The V end lost 1 base, the J end lost 3 bases, and 14 bases lay between the germline ends. The CDR3 protein is CASSQAGGFRTDTQYF. The CDR3 coding sequence is TGTGCCAGCAGCCAAGCGGGGGGCTTCAGGACAGATACGCAGTATTTT. The full variable domain, with the rest looked up from reference TRBV14 and TRBJ2-3, is EAGVTQFPSHSVIEKGQTVTLRCDPISGHDNLYWYRRVMGKEIKFLLHFVKESKQDESGMPNNRFLAERTGGTYSTLKVQPAELEDSGVYFCASSQAGGFRTDTQYFGPGTRLTVL.

This clone was seen a handful of times. The chain has TRBV19 and TRBJ1-5; 9 bases agree with TRBD1. CDR1 and CDR2 from the germline V gene are LNHDA and SQIVND (reference sequence). V gave up 3 bases and J gave up 5 bases; unmatched junction bases: 2. The CDR3 length is 14 residues. The CDR3 protein is CASSMRDRDQPQHF. The CDR3 nucleotides read TGTGCCAGTAGTATGCGGGACAGGGATCAGCCCCAGCATTTT.

This clone was observed a few times. The chain employs TRBV6-5 and TRBJ2-1; 8 nucleotides line up with TRBD2. This CDR3 is built from 13 residues. J gave up 8 bases and V 4 bases, and 4 bases lay outside the gene matches. Germline V gene lookup returns CDR1 MNHEY and CDR2 SVGAGI. The chain's CDR3 is CASSFNGGDEQFF. The CDR3 DNA sequence: TGTGCCAGCAGTTTCAACGGGGGGGATGAGCAGTTCTTC.

V and J are TRBV19 and TRBJ1-1; TRBD1 agrees at 10 bases. The length of the CDR3 is 13 residues. The V segment lost 6 bases and the J segment 3 bases; nucleotides outside the gene matches: 1. In germline, CDR1 is LNHDA, CDR2 SQIVND (reference sequence). The CDR3 sequence: CASRGTGDTEAFF. DNA of the CDR3: TGTGCCAGTAGGGGGACAGGGGACACTGAAGCTTTCTTT.

CDR3 protein: CASTPDSAAYEQYF. In nucleotides, the CDR3 is TGTGCCAGCACCCCGGACAGCGCTGCCTACGAGCAGTACTTC. The rearrangement joins TRBV6-5 to TRBJ2-7; weak D call: TRBD1 (6 bases). The germline V gene encodes CDR1 MNHEY and CDR2 SVGAGI. The CDR3 has 14 residues. V was trimmed by 7 bases and J by 2 bases, leaving 15 bases between them.

This clone is a singleton in its sample. The CDR3 region is CASSLYSGNTIYF. For the CDR3, the DNA is TGTGCCAGCAGTCTGTACTCTGGAAACACCATATATTTT. V usage is TRBV6-1 and J usage is TRBJ1-3; D is unclear. The V and J ends lost 5 bases and 0 bases respectively, with 5 bases between them. Germline values: CDR1 MNHNS, CDR2 SASEGT. The CDR3 length is 13 residues.

V gene TRBV5-1 combines with J gene TRBJ2-3; TRBD1 might be the D (6 bases). CDR3 length: 15 residues. CDR1 is SGHRS, CDR2 YFSETQ, per germline. With 4 bases removed from V and 7 bases from J, the gap between germline ends came to 19 bases. The CDR3 DNA reads as TGCGCCAGCAGCAAGGACAGTGGAAATGTGAATACGCAGTATTTT. It is translated as CASSKDSGNVNTQYF.

This chain's CDR3 is CASSQTGGNQPQHF. Here the CDR3 DNA reads TGTGCCAGCAGCCAGACAGGGGGAAATCAGCCCCAGCATTTT. The V call is TRBV2, the J call TRBJ1-5, with TRBD1 identical over 9 bases. After removal of 6 bases from V and 4 bases from J, the junction contained 4 bases not matched to a gene. This CDR3 is built from 14 residues. CDR1 is SNHLY, CDR2 FYNNEI, per germline.

The chain employs TRBV4-1 and TRBJ2-3; 7 nucleotides agree with TRBD2. CDR3 size: 16 residues. Germline V lookup: CDR1 MGHRA, CDR2 YSYEKL. The J segment lost 1 base and the V segment lost 0 bases, leaving 4 bases of the junction unmatched. The CDR3 loop is CASSQERGSGTDTQYF. The CDR3 DNA follows: TGCGCCAGCAGCCAAGAGCGGGGGAGCGGCACAGATACGCAGTATTTT.